This TCR beta chain was captured by sequencing in a study of CD8 T cells in Susac syndrome (dated by TCRdb to the late 2010s). In the study overall: Whether CD8+ T cell activation and differentiation in Susac syndrome was antigen driven was tested using repertoire sequencing.

RNA was extracted using the RNeasy kit, and roughly 0.5 to 1 microgram was reverse transcribed with random hexamers. The immunoSEQ multiplex PCR assay, covering 54 Vbeta and 13 Jbeta segments, was used to amplify TCR beta CDR3 regions. PCR amplification bias was corrected by using a synthetic template baseline for primer optimization and computational correction. In the paper's pipeline: Only productive sequences were kept, with reads annotated to V, D and J genes according to IMGT and analyzed in immunoSEQ Analyzer. Clonality was computed as one minus Shannon entropy normalized by log2 of the number of productive unique sequences. For each patient and control, public and private clones were evaluated within the 100 most prevalent clones. Susac-specific clones were defined as absent from healthy and MS cohorts, some 1,000 published viral clones and other ImmuneACCESS disease sequences. The raw public data were reprocessed by TCRdb itself: fastp quality trimming at Q25, MiXCR clonotype calling, in-frame beta chains only. Each CDR3 protein gets just one entry, which takes the most common genes and DNA from the rows behind it. TCRdb's processing, not the authors' own work, is the source of the V and J calls. In all, the sample holds 250,000 to 350,000 distinct CDR3 sequences, and about 91% of those were seen once. About 0.07% of the sample is held by the ten biggest clonotypes.

General conclusions and limits of the study: The study acknowledged that relatively few individuals were included in the TCR sequencing and HLA analysis.

Peripheral blood CD8+ and CD4+ T cells from healthy donors, Susac syndrome patients and multiple sclerosis patients were profiled using high-throughput TCR beta sequencing. Treatment-naive patients with stable or active relapsing-remitting disease fulfilling revised McDonald criteria were used as multiple sclerosis controls. CD8+ TEMRA cells were enriched by FACS, while bulk CD8+ and CD4+ T cells were purified by magnetic negative isolation. Blood was collected in EDTA tubes and processed within 24 hours, with PBMCs isolated through density gradient centrifugation. PBMCs intended for TCR sequencing were cryopreserved in liquid nitrogen and thawed later in a water bath at 37 degrees C. The sorted or isolated CD4+, CD8+ and CD8+ TEMRA cells reached a purity of at least 90%. The CDR3 numbers 13 residues from cysteine through phenylalanine. Just the 39-base CDR3 DNA is kept, in frame starting at base 1.

A remark on this clonotype: Its target antigen remains unknown. A read error may account for a junction end that differs from germline.

This TCR was recovered from a human donor with multiple sclerosis. The sequenced material came from CD4+ T cells from PBMCs. The sequence links TRBV12-3 or TRBV12-4 to TRBJ1-1; no D gene call is confident. The CDR3 in this case is CASSDQVNTEASF. The sequence in DNA is TGTGCCAGCAGTGACCAGGTGAACACTGAAGCTTCCTTT.